The rows below give T cell receptor beta chains drawn from one sample of a study of human T cells and chemical hapten exposure. TCRdb redid the calling of the RACE reads with MiXCR, one entry per CDR3 protein. The data contain approximately 52,000 distinct CDR3 sequences, about a tenth of them singletons. This specimen was whole blood, taken in connection with sensitization to the hapten diphenylcyclopropenone (DPC). These receptors came from a woman aged 40 to 50 with alopecia areata. Some clones in this sample may be carry-over from other donors' samples. The conserved cysteine and the conserved F or W are not part of the CDR3 here.

TRBV21-1	TRBJ1-5	ASSPTGARTNSNQPQH
TRBV5-4	TRBJ1-4	ASSANRGLNEKLF
TRBV5-6	TRBJ2-7	ASSLGAREQY
TRBV5-1	TRBJ1-3	ASSLEGLGNTIY
TRBV11-2	TRBJ2-7	ASSLGTGGLDSYEQY
TRBV28	TRBJ2-7	ATSGGGATNEQY
TRBV11-1	TRBJ1-1	ASSLSDSLNTEAF
TRBV7-9	TRBJ1-6	ASSEENRDNSPLH
TRBV4-1	TRBJ1-2	ASSQGLYSYGYT
TRBV7-2	TRBJ1-1	ASSLEALGGRTEAF
TRBV7-3	TRBJ2-6	ASSPTLTPGFSGANVLT
TRBV7-3	TRBJ1-1	ASSNAGTEAF
TRBV28	TRBJ1-6	ASSSITDNSPLH
TRBV5-1	TRBJ1-4	TSSPLRPGAGKLF
TRBV27	TRBJ1-2	ASSTRDRLSST
TRBV12-3/TRBV12-4	TRBJ1-1	ASSPDRRNTEAF
TRBV20-1	TRBJ1-1	SARGDRGYVTEAF
TRBV28	TRBJ1-6	ASTPAWHNSPLH
TRBV9	TRBJ2-7	ASSAGQGFEQY
TRBV7-2	TRBJ2-2	ASSLRAGANTGELF
TRBV7-8	TRBJ2-5	ASSQATLQYQETQY
TRBV6-1	TRBJ1-1	ASSDRDTTEAF
TRBV28	TRBJ2-2	ASLAGGRTNTGELF
TRBV20-1	TRBJ1-1	SARVVGARGTEAF
TRBV4-1	TRBJ1-1	ASSQDGTGLNEAF
TRBV7-9	TRBJ2-5	ASSPRTSGEETQY
TRBV12-3/TRBV12-4	TRBJ1-5	ASSPPRQTDHDSNQPQH
TRBV6-4	TRBJ2-1	ASSRFGLERSYNEQF
TRBV24-1	TRBJ2-5	ATSDFGGQGLETQY
TRBV5-1	TRBJ2-4	ASSPDSGGAVKNIQY
TRBV12-3/TRBV12-4	TRBJ1-6	ASRGQGGSPLH
TRBV5-4	TRBJ2-5	ASSLEGEPETQY
TRBV20-1	TRBJ2-5	SARNPSKQETQY
TRBV6-6	TRBJ2-3	ASSYQEGRTDTQY
TRBV5-1	TRBJ1-4	ASSEIGYEKLF
TRBV30	TRBJ2-5	AWSREYQETQY
TRBV12-3/TRBV12-4	TRBJ1-1	ASSFATEAF
TRBV7-6	TRBJ2-5	ASSLRTQETQY
TRBV2	TRBJ1-2	ASSEGTGGSNGYT
TRBV18	TRBJ1-5	ASSPEGGLYQPQH
TRBV28	TRBJ1-5	ASSVTGARGQPQH
TRBV15	TRBJ1-2	ATSRDWVENGYT
TRBV28	TRBJ2-1	ASSVNRAEQF
TRBV29-1	TRBJ1-1	SVAKGIGNTEAF
TRBV7-7	TRBJ2-1	ASSPDGGSSYNEQF
TRBV12-3/TRBV12-4	TRBJ2-2	ASSSGLAGGVRNTGELF
TRBV6-6	TRBJ2-7	ASSYLGLGDYEQY
TRBV11-2	TRBJ2-1	ASSYTSGGAANEQF
TRBV7-9	TRBJ2-3	ASTRSDGYTDTQY
TRBV2	TRBJ2-5	ASSEGYSGETQY
TRBV29-1	TRBJ2-1	SVEASRGAGILEQF
TRBV4-1	TRBJ1-1	ASSQGAGLLLNTEAF
TRBV7-9	TRBJ2-2	ASSLAHTGELF
TRBV28	TRBJ1-5	ASRTGGFQPQH
TRBV7-9	TRBJ2-3	ASSLQAAFRADTQY
TRBV7-2	TRBJ2-7	ASSYRQGSYEQY